A selection of T cell receptor beta chains follows, all from one sample in a study of Ad26.COV2.S vaccination and SARS-CoV-2 variants. TCRdb keeps only in-frame clones here, not all; method: immunoSEQ multiplex PCR. This table has fewer than 900,000 clones, 89% appearing once. This sample comprised peripheral blood, obtained in a trial of Ad26.COV2.S vaccine versus placebo. Every receptor here comes from a person aged 18 to 65 who received the Ad26.COV2.S COVID-19 vaccine or a placebo. Both conserved end residues are trimmed from each CDR3. A D gene is named only where the DNA matches it firmly.

TRBJ2-3 TRBV4-2 NA ASSPDPGGDTQY
TRBJ2-2 TRBV18 TRBD1 ASSLIPGTGVPGELF
TRBJ2-1 TRBV6-5 NA ASAETVPYNEQF
TRBJ2-3 TRBV28 NA ASSPDSGPDTQY
TRBJ2-3 TRBV25-1 TRBD2 ASSARAGAQTDTQY
TRBJ1-5 TRBV19 NA ASKRGVGNQPQH
TRBJ2-2 TRBV5-1 NA ASSLGAGVGTGELF
TRBJ1-6 TRBV5-4 TRBD1 ASSSPGQGNSPLH
TRBJ1-3 TRBV27 NA ASSGGGGNTIY
TRBJ1-2 TRBV15 NA ATSRLGGYT
TRBJ1-2 TRBV27 NA ASSLSRFTVYGYT
TRBJ2-1 TRBV5-1 NA ASSLAFAGREQF
TRBJ2-3 TRBV27 NA ASSLGSGGLLGTDTQY
TRBJ2-7 TRBV19 TRBD2 ASSISGGNSYEQY
TRBJ1-2 TRBV5-1 TRBD1 ASSLLDRASNGYT
TRBJ2-1 TRBV19 NA ASSMLRLPVGNNEQF
TRBJ2-4 TRBV18 NA ASSLDRNIQY
TRBJ2-7 TRBV6-5 NA ASSRGGQSTGQY
TRBJ2-5 TRBV25-1 NA ASSEPPVETQY
TRBJ2-1 TRBV12-3/TRBV12-4 NA ASSFERGGEQF
TRBJ2-3 TRBV4-1 NA ASSQEGPSLTTDTQY
TRBJ2-1 TRBV24-1 NA ATSEDSRAPYNEQF
TRBJ2-1 TRBV30 TRBD2 SSGRQTGNNEQF
TRBJ2-3 TRBV19 NA ASSQLSVGSRDTQY
TRBJ2-1 TRBV30 TRBD1 AWRRGTGEGNEQF
TRBJ2-1 TRBV7-2 NA ATLFGLGVF
TRBJ2-1 TRBV10-3 TRBD2 AISEILGRVAGHEQF
TRBJ2-7 TRBV18 TRBD1 ASSDRGITYEQY
TRBJ1-1 TRBV15 TRBD1 ATSRAGTGNTEAF
TRBJ1-5 TRBV6-4 NA ASSRPQLDANQPQH
TRBJ2-5 TRBV3-1/TRBV3-2 NA ASSPQRTGTRY
TRBJ1-2 TRBV7-9 NA ASSSSSYGYT
TRBJ1-1 TRBV2 NA ASNAYRVGNTEAF